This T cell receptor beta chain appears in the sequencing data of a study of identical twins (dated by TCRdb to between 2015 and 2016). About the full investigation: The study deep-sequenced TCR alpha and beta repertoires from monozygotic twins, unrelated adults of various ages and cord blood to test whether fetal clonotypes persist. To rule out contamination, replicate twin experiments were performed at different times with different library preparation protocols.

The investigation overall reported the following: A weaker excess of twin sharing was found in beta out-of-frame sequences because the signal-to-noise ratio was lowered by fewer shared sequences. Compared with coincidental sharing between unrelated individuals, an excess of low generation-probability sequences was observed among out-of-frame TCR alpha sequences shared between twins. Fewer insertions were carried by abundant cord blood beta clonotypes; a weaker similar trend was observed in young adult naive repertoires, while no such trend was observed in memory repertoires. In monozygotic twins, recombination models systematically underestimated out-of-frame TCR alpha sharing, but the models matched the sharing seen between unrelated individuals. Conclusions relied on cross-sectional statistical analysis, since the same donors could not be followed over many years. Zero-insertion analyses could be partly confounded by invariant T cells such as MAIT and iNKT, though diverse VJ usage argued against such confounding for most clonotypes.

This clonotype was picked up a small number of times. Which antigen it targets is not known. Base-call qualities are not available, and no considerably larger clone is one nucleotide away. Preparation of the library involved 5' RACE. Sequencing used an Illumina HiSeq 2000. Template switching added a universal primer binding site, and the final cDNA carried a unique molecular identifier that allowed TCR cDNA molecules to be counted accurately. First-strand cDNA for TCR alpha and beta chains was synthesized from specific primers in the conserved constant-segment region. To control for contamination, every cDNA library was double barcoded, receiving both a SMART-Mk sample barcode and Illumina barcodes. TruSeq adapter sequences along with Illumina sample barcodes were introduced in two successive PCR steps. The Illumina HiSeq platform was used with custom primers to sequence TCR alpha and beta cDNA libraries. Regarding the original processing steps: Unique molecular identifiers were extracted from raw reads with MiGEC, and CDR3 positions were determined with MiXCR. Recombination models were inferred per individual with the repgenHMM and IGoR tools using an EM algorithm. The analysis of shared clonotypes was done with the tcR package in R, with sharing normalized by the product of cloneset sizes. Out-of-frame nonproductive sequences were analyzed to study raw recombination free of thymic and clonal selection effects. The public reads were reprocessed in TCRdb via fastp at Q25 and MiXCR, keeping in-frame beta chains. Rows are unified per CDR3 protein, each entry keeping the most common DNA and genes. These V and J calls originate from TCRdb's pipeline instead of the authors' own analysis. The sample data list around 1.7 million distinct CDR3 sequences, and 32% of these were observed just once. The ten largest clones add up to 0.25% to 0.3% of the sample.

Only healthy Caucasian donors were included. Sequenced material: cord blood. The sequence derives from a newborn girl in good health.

The bases read TGTGCCAGCAGTTCACCATCACGACAGGGCTGGGGCAAAAACATTCAGTACTTC. Translation gives CASSSPSRQGWGKNIQYF. The chain couples TRBV27 to TRBJ2-4; 7 nucleotides in the junction match TRBD1. Clipping removes 4 bases from V and 3 bases from J, with 15 as the unmatched junction base count. The CDR3 holds 18 amino acids from the cysteine to the phenylalanine. The retained sequence is limited to the CDR3, 54 bases, with the frame set at the first base. Via the germline V gene (reference sequence), CDR1 is MNHEY and CDR2 SMNVEV.